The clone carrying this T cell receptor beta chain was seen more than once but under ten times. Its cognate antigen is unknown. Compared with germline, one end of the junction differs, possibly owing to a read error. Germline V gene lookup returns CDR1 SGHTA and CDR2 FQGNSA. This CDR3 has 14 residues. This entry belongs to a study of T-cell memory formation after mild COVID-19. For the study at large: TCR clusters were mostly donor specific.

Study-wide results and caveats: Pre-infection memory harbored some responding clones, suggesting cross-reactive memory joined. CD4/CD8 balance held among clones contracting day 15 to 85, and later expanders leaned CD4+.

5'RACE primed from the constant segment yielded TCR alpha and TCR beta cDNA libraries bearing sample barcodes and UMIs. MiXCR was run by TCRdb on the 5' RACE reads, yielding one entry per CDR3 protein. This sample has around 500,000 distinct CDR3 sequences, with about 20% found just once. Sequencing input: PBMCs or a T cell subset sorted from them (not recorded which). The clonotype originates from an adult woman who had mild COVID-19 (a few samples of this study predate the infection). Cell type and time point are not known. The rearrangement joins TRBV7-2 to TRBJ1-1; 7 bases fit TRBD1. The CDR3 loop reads CASRLDRANTEAFF. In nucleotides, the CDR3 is TGTGCCAGCAGGTTAGACAGGGCGAACACTGAAGCTTTCTTT. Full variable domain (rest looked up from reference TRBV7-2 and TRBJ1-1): GAGVSQSPSNKVTEKGKDVELRCDPISGHTALYWYRQSLGQGLEFLIYFQGNSAPDKSGLPSDRFSAERTGGSVSTLTIQRTQQEDSAVYLCASRLDRANTEAFFGQGTRLTVV.